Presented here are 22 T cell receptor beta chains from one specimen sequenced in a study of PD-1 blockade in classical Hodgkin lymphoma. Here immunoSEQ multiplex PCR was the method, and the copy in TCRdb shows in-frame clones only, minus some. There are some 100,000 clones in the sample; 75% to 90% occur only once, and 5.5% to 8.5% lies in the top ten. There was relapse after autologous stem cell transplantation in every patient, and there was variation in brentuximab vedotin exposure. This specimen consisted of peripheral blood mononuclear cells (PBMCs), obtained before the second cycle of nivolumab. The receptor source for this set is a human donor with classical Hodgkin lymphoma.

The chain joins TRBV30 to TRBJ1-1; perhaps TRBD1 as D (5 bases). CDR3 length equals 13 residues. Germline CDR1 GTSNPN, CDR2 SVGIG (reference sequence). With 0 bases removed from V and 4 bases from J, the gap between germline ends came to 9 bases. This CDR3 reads CAWSVGGSTEAFF. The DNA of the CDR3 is TGTGCCTGGAGTGTGGGGGGGAGCACTGAAGCTTTCTTT.

In DNA form, the CDR3 reads TGTGCCAGCATCGTCTCGGATACGGGGGTTTACGAGCAGTACTTC. It specifies CASIVSDTGVYEQYF. V gene TRBV2 combines with J gene TRBJ2-7; weak D call: TRBD2 (6 bases). The CDR3 has 15 amino acids. Looked up from germline, CDR1 is SNHLY and CDR2 is FYNNEI. V was pared by 7 bases and J by 4 bases, with 20 bases between.

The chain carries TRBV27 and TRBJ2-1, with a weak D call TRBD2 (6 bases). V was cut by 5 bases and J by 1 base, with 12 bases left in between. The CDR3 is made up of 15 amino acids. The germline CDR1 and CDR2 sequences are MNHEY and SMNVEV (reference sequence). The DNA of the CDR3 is TGTGCCAGCAGTCAGCCGGGGGAGTCCTACAATGAGCAGTTCTTC. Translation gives CASSQPGESYNEQFF.

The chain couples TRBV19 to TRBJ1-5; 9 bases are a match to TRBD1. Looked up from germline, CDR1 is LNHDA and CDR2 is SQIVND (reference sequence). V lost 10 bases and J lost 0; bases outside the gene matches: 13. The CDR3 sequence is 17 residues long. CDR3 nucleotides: TGTGCCACCTCCCTGGTGGGACAGGGTTATAGCAATCAGCCCCAGCATTTT. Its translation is CATSLVGQGYSNQPQHF. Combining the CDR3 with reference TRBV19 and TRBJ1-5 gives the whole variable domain DGGITQSPKYLFRKEGQNVTLSCEQNLNHDAMYWYRQDPGQGLRLIYYSQIVNDFQKGDIAEGYSVSREKKESFPLTVTSAQKNPTAFYLCATSLVGQGYSNQPQHFGDGTRLSIL.

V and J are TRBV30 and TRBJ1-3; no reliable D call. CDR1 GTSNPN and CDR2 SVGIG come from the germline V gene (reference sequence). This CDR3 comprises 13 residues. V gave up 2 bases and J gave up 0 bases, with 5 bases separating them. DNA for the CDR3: TGTGCCTGGAGTACCATCTCTGGAAACACCATATATTTT. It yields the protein CAWSTISGNTIYF.

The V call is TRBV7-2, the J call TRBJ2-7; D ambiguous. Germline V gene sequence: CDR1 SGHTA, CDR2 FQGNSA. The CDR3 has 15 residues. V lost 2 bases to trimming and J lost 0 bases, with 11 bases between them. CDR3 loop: CASSLYLGSSYEQYF. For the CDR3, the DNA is TGTGCCAGCAGCTTATACTTGGGAAGCTCCTACGAGCAGTACTTC.

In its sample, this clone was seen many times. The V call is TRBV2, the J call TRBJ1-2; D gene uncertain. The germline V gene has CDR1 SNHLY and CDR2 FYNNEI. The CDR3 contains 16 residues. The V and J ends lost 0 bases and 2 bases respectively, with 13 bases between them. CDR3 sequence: CASSEALRGWNYGYTF. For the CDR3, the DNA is TGTGCCAGCAGTGAAGCTCTACGTGGGTGGAACTATGGCTACACCTTC.

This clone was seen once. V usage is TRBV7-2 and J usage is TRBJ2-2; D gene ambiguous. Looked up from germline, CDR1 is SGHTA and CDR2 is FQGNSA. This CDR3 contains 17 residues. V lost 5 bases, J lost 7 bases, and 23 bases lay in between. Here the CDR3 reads CASSQEADSSRFGELFF. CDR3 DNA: TGTGCCAGCAGCCAAGAGGCAGACTCCTCTCGTTTCGGGGAGCTGTTTTTT.

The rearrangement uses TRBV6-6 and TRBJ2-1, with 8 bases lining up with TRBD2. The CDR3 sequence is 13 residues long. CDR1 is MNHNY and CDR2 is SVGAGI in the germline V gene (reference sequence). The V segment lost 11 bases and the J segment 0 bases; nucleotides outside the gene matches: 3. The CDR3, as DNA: TGTGCCTCGGGGGGGAGCTCCTACAATGAGCAGTTCTTC. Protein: CASGGSSYNEQFF.

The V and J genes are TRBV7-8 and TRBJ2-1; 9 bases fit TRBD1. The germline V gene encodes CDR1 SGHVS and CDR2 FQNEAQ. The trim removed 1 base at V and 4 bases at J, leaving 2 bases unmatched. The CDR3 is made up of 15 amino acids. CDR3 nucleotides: TGTGCCAGCAGCTTAGTGGGGACAGGGTACAATGAGCAGTTCTTC. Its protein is CASSLVGTGYNEQFF.

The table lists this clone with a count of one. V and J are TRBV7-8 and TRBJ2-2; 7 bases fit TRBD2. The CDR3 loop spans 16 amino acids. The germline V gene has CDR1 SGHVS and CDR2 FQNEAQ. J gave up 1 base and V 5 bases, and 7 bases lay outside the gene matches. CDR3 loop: CASSRLGLLNTGELFF. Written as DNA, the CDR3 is TGTGCCAGCAGCCGCCTGGGACTACTGAACACCGGGGAGCTGTTTTTT.

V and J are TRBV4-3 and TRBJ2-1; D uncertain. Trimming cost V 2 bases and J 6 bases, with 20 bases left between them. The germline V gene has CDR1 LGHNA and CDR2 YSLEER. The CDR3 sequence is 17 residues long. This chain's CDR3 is CASSQWGVAGTFNEQFF. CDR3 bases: TGCGCCAGCAGCCAATGGGGTGTTGCAGGCACGTTCAATGAGCAGTTCTTC.

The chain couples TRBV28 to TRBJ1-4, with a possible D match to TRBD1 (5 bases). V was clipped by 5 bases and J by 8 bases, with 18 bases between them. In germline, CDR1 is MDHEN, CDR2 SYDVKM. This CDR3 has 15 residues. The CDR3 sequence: CASSLPAQGTEKLFF. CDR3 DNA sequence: TGTGCCAGCAGTCTCCCGGCCCAGGGTACCGAAAAACTGTTTTTT.

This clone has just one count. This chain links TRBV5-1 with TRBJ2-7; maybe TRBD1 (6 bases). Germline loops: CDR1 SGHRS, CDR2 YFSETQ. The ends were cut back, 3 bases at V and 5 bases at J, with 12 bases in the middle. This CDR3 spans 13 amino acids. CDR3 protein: CASSWQGYNEQYF. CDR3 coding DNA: TGCGCCAGCAGCTGGCAGGGGTACAACGAGCAGTACTTC.

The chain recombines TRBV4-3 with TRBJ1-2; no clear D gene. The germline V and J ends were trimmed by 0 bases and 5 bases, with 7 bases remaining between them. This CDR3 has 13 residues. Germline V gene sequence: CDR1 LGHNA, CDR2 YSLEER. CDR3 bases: TGCGCCAGCAGCCAAGATCTTACTTATGGCTACACCTTC. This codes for CASSQDLTYGYTF.

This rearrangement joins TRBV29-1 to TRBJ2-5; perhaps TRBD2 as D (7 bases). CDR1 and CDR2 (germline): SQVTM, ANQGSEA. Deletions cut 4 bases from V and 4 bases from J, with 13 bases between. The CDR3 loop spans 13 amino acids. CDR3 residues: CSVAGGGGETQYF. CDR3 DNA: TGCAGCGTTGCGGGGGGCGGAGGAGAGACCCAGTACTTC.

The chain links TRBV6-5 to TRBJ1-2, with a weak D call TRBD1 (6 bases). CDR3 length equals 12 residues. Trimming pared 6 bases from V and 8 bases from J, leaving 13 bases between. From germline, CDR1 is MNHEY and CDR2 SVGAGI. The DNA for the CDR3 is TGTGCCAGCAGAGGGACATACGGGGGCTACACCTTC. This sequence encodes CASRGTYGGYTF.

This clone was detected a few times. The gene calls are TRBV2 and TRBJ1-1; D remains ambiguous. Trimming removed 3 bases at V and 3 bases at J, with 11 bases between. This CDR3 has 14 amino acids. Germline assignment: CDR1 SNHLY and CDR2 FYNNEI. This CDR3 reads CASSEIPGDTEAFF. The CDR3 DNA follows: TGTGCCAGCAGTGAGATTCCAGGAGACACTGAAGCTTTCTTT.

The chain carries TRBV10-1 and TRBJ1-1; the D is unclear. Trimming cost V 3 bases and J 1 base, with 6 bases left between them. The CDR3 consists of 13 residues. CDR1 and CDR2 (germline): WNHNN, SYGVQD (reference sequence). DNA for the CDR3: TGCGCCAGCAGTGAACCGGGGAACACTGAAGCTTTCTTT. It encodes CASSEPGNTEAFF.

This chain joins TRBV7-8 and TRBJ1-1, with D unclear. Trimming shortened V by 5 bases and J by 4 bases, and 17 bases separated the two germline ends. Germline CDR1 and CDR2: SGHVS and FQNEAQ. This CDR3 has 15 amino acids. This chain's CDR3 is CASSQERVGFTEAFF. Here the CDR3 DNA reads TGTGCCAGCAGCCAAGAGAGGGTGGGGTTCACTGAAGCTTTCTTT.

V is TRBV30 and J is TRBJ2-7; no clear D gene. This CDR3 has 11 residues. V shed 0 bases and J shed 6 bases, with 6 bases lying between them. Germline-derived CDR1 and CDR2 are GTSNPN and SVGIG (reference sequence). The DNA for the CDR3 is TGTGCCTGGAGTGTATTTCGCGAGCAGTACTTC. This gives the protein CAWSVFREQYF. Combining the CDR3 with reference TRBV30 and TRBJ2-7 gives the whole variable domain SQTIHQWPATLVQPVGSPLSLECTVEGTSNPNLYWYRQAAGRGLQLLFYSVGIGQISSEVPQNLSASRPQDRQFILSSKKLLLSDSGFYLCAWSVFREQYFGPGTRLTVT.

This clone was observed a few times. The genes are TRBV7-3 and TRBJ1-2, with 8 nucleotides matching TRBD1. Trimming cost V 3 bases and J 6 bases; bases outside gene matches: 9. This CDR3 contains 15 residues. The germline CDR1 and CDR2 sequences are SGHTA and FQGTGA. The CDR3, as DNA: TGTGCCAGCAGCTTCGAGGGGCAGGGGGCTAATGGCTACACCTTC. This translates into CASSFEGQGANGYTF.